This entry lists 3 T cell receptor beta chains sequenced from one sample in a study of shared clonotypes between healthy human individuals. This table comes from immunoSEQ multiplex PCR, and its TCRdb copy is limited to in-frame clones, with some not included. The sample has over 2 million clones, 85% to 95% seen once; the top ten hold approximately 0.13%. The sequenced sample was naive CD4+ T cells sorted from blood. Sample subset: CD45RA+ positively selected. These TCRs come from a young man in good health.

The chain recombines TRBV28 with TRBJ2-1; D gene unclear. CDR1 MDHEN and CDR2 SYDVKM come from the germline V gene. V was clipped by 3 bases and J by 0 bases, with 15 bases between them. This CDR3 comprises 17 residues. CDR3 in amino acids: CASSLVKALGSYNEQFF. CDR3 nucleotides: TGTGCCAGCAGTTTGGTCAAGGCGCTGGGCTCCTACAATGAGCAGTTCTTC.

The V call is TRBV5-6, the J call TRBJ2-2, with no clear D. Germline CDR1 and CDR2: SGHDT and YYEEEE. The CDR3 length is 17 residues. Trimming shortened V by 4 bases and J by 0 bases, and 16 bases separated the two germline ends. The DNA of the CDR3 is TGTGCCAGCAGCCAACCCCTAGGCAGGTCGAACACCGGGGAGCTGTTTTTT. Its protein is CASSQPLGRSNTGELFF.

The chain couples TRBV19 to TRBJ2-2, with D possibly matching TRBD1 (6 bases). The germline CDR1 and CDR2 sequences are LNHDA and SQIVND (reference sequence). V lost 5 bases, J lost 2 bases, and 12 bases lay in between. The length of the CDR3 is 15 residues. As DNA, the CDR3 is TGTGCCAGTAGTGCCCGACAGGAAAACACCGGGGAGCTGTTTTTT. Translating it yields CASSARQENTGELFF.